This TCR beta chain was sequenced in a study of blood T cell repertoires in COVID-19. Remarks on this clone: Other DNA variants within this sample encode the same CDR3.

Sequencing was performed with immunoSEQ multiplex PCR; in TCRdb, only in-frame clones are kept and a portion is missing. This table holds 200,000 to 250,000 clones, around 81% found once. The TCR comes from a woman in her 40s with acute COVID-19. Material for sequencing was PBMCs or T cells enriched from blood (not recorded which).

DNA for the CDR3: TGTGCCAGCAGTTACTCCAGGAATTCACCCCTCCACTTT. Its translation: CASSYSRNSPLHF. The gene calls are TRBV6-5 and TRBJ1-6; no firm D call. Germline V gives CDR1 MNHEY, CDR2 SVGAGI. This CDR3 has 13 amino acids. Trimming shortened V by 0 bases and J by 7 bases, and 4 bases separated the two germline ends.